This T cell receptor beta chain derives from a study of blood T cells in healthy people across ages. Primed by a sample-barcoded 5' primer and a J-beta primer mix, a second PCR proceeded for roughly 6 to 12 cycles. Each CDR3 protein gets one entry after TCRdb re-called the 5' RACE reads with MiXCR. The repertoire holds about 290,000 distinct CDR3 sequences, with roughly 27% as singletons. This clonotype has at least ten counts. CDR1 is SQVTM and CDR2 is ANQGSEA in the germline V gene. The CDR3 has 16 amino acids. With 4 bases clipped from V and 6 bases from J, the junction kept 15 bases outside the gene matches.

Sequences were obtained from blood. This TCR came from a woman between 65 and 79 years old in good health. This chain links TRBV29-1 with TRBJ2-1; 7 bases fit TRBD2. The CDR3 DNA reads TGCAGCGTTGGAGGAGCGGGAAGGTCCATTGGCAATGAGCAGTTCTTC. Translating it yields CSVGGAGRSIGNEQFF.